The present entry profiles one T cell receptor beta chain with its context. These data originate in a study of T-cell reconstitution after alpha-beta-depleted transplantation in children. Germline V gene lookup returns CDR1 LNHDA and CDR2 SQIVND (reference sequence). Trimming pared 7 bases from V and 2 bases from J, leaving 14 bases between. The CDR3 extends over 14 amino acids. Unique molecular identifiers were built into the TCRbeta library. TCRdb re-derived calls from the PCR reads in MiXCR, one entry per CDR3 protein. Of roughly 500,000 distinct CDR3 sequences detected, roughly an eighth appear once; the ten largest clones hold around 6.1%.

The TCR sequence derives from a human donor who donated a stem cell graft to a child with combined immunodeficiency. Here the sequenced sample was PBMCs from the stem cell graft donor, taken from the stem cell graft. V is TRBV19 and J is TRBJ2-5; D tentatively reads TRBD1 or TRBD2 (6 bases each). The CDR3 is CASTGSGAQETQYF. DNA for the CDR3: TGTGCCAGTACCGGTTCGGGGGCACAAGAGACCCAGTACTTC.